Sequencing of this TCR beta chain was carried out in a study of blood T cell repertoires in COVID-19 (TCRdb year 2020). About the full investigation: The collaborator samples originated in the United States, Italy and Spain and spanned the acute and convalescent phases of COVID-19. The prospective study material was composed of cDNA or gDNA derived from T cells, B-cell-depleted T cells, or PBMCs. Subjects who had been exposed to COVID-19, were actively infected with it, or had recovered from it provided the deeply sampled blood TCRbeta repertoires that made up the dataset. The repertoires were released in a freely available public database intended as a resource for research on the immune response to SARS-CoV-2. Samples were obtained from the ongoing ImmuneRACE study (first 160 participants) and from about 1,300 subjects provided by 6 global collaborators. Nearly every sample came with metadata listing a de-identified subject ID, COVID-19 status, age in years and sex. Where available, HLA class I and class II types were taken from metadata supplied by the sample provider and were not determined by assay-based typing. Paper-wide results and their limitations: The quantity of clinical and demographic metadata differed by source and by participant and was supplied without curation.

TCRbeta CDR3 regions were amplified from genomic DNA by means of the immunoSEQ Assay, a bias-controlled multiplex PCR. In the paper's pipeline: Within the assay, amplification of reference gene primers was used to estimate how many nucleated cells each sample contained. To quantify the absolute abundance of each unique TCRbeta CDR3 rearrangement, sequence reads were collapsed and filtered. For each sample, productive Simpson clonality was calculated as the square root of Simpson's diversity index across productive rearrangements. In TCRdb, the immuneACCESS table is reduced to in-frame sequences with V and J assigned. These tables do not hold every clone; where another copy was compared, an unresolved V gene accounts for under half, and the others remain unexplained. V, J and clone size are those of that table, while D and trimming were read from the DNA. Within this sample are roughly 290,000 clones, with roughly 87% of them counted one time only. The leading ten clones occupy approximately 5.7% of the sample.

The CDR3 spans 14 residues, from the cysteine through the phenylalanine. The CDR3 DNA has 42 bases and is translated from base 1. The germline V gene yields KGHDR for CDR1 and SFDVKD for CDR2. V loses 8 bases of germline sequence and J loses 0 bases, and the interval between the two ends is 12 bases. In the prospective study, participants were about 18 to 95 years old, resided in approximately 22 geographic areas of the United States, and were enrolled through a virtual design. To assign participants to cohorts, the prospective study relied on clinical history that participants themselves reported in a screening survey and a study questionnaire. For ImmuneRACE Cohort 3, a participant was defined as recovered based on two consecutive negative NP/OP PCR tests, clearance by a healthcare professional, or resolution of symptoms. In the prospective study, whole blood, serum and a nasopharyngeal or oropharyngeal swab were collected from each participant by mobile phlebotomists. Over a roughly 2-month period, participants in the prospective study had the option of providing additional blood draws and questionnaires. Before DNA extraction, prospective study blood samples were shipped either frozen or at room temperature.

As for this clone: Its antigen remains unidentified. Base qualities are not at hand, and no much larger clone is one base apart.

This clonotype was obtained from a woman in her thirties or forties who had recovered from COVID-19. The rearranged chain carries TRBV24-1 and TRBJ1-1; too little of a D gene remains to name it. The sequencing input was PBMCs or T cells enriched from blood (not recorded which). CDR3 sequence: CATMEGGLNTEAFF. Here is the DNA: TGTGCCACCATGGAGGGCGGATTGAACACTGAAGCTTTCTTT.